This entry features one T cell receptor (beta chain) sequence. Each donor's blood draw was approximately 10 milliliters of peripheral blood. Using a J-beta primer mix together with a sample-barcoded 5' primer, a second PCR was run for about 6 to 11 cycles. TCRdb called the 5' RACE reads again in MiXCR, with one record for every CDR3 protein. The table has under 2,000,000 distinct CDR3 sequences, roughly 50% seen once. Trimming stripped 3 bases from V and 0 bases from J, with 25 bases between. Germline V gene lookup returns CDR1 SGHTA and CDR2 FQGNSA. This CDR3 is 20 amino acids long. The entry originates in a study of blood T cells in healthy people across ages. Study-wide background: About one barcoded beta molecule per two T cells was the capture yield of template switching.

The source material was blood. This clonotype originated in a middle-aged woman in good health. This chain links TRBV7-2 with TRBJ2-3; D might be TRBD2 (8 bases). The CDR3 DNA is TGTGCCAGCAGCTTCCGGGGGAACAGGGGACTAGGCGCTAGCACAGATACGCAGTATTTT. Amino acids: CASSFRGNRGLGASTDTQYF.